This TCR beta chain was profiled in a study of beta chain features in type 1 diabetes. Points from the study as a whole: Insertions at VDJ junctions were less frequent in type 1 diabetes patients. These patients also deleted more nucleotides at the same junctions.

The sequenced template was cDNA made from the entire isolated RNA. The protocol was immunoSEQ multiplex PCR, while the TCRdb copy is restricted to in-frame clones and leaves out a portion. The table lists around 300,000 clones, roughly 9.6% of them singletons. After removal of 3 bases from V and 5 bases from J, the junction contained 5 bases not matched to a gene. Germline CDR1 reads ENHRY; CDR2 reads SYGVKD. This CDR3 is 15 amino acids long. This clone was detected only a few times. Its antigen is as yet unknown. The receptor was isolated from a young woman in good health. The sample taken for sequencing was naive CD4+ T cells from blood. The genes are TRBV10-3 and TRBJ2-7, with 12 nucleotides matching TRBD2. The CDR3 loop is CAISEGLAGGHEQYF. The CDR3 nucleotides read TGTGCCATCAGTGAAGGGCTAGCGGGAGGGCACGAGCAGTACTTC.